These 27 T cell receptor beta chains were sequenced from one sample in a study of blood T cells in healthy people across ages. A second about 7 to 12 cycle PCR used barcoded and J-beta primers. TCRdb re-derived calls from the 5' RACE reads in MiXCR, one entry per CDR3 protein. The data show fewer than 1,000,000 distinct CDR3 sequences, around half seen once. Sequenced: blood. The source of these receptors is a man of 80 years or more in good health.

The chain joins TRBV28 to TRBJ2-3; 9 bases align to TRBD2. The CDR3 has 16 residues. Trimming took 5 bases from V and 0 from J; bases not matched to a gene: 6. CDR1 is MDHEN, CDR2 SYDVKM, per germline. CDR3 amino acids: CASSMTSGPSTDTQYF. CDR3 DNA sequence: TGTGCCAGCAGTATGACTAGCGGTCCCAGCACAGATACGCAGTATTTT.

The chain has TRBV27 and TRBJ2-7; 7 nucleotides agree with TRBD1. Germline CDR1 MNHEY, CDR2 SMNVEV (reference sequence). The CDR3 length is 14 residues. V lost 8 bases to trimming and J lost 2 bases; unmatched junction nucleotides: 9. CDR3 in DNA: TGTGCCAGCCACCCTTGGGACAGTACCTACGAGCAGTACTTC. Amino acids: CASHPWDSTYEQYF.

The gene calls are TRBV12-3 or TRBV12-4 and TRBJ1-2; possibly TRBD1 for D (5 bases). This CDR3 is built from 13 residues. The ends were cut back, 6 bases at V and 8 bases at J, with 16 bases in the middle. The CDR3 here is CASRLGPGGGYTF. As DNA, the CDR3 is TGTGCCAGCAGACTGGGACCTGGGGGGGGCTACACCTTC.

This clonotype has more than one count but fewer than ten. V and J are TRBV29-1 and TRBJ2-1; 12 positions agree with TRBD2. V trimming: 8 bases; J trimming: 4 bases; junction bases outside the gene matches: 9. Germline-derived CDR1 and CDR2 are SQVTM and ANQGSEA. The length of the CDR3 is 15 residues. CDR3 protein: CSQTRTSGKYNEQFF. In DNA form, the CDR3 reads TGCAGCCAAACTCGGACTAGCGGGAAGTACAATGAGCAGTTCTTC.

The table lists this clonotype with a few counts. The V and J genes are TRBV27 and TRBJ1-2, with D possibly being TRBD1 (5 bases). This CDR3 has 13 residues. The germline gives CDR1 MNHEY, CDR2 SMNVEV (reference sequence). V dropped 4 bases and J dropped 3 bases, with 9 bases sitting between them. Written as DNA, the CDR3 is TGTGCCAGCAGTTCCGGGGCGTACTATGGCTACACCTTC. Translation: CASSSGAYYGYTF.

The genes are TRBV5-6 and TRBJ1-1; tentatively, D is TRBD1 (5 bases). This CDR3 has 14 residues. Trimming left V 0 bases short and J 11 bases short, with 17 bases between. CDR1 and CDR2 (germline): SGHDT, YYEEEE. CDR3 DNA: TGTGCCAGCAGCTTGGCCGGGGCAGGTTGGGATGCTTTCTTT. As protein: CASSLAGAGWDAFF.

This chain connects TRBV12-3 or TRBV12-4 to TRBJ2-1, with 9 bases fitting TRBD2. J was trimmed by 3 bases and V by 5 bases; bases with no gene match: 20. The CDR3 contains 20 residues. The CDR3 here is CASSGSSGTYTFTNYNEQFF. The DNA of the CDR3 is TGTGCCAGCAGTGGGTCTAGCGGGACGTATACTTTTACTAACTACAATGAGCAGTTCTTC.

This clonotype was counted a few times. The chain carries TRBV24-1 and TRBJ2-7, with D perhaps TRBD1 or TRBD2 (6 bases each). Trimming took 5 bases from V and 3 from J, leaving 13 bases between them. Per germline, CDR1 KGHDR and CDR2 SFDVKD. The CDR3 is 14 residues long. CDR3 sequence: CATSASGGGYEQYF. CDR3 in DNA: TGTGCCACCAGTGCCTCAGGAGGGGGCTACGAGCAGTACTTC.

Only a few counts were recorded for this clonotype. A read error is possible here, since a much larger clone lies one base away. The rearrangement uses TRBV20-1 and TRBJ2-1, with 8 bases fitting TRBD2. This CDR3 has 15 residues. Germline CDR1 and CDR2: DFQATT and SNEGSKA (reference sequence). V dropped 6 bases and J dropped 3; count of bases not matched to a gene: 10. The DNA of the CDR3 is TGCAGTGCAGGGCCGAGCGGGGGCTTCTACAATGAGCAGTTCTTC. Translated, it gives CSAGPSGGFYNEQFF.

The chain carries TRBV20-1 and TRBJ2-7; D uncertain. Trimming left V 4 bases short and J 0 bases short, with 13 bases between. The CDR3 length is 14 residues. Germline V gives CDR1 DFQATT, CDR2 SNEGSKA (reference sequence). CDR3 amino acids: CSAKKTLSSYEQYF. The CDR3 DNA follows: TGCAGTGCTAAAAAGACTCTTAGCTCCTACGAGCAGTACTTC.

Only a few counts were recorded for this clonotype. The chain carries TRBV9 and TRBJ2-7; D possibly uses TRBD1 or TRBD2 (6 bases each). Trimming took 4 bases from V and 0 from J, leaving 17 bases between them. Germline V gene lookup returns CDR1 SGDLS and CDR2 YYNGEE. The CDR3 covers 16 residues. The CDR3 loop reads CASSPVGGLNSYEQYF. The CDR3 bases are TGTGCCAGCAGCCCTGTTGGGGGGCTAAACTCCTACGAGCAGTACTTC.

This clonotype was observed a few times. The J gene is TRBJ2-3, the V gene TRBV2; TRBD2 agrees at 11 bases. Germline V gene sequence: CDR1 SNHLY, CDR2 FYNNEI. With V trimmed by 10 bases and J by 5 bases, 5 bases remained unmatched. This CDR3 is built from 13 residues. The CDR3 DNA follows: TGTGCCATTGGGACTAGCGGAGGAGATACGCAGTATTTT. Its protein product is CAIGTSGGDTQYF.

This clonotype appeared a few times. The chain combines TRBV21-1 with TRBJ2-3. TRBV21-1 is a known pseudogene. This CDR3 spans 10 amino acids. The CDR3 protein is CATRTDTQYF. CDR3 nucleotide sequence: TGTGCCACCAGGACGGATACGCAGTATTTT.

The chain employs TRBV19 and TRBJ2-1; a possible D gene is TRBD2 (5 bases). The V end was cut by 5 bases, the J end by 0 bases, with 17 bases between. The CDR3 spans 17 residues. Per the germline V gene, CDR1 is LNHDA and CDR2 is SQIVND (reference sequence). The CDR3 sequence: CASSAHRRDNSYNEQFF. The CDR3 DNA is TGTGCCAGTAGTGCCCACCGTCGGGATAACTCCTACAATGAGCAGTTCTTC.

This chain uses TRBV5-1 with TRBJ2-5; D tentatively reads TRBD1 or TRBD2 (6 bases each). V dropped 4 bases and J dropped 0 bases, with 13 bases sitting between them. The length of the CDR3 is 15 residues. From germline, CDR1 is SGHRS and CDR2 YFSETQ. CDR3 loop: CASSPGAGHQETQYF. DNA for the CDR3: TGCGCCAGCAGCCCGGGGGCGGGACACCAAGAGACCCAGTACTTC.

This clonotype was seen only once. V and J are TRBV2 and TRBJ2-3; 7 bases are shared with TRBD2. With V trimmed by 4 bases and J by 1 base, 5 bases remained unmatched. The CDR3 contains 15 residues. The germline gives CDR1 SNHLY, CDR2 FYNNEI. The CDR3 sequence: CASSAPSGGTDTQYF. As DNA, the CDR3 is TGTGCCAGCAGTGCCCCCAGCGGGGGCACAGATACGCAGTATTTT.

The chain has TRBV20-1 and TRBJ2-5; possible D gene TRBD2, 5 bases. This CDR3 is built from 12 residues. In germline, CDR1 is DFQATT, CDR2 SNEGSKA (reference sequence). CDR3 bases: TGCAGGGCCGGACTTGCTTTAAGGACCCAGTACTTC. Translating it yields CRAGLALRTQYF.

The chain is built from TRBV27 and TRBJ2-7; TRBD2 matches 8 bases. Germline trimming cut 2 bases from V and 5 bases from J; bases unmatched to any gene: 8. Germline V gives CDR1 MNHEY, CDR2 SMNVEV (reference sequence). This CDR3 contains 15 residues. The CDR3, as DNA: TGTGCCAGCAGTTTAAAGGGGACTAGAGGTGACGAGCAGTACTTC. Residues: CASSLKGTRGDEQYF.

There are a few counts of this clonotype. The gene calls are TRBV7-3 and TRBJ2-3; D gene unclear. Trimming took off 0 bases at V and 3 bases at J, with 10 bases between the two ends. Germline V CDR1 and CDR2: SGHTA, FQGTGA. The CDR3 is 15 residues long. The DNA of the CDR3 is TGTGCCAGCAGCTTAACGCGGCTAGTAACAGATACGCAGTATTTT. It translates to CASSLTRLVTDTQYF.

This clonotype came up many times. The CDR3 loop reads CSAREDRGYSPLHF. In DNA, the CDR3 is TGCAGTGCTAGAGAGGACAGAGGTTATTCACCCCTCCACTTT. V is TRBV20-1 and J is TRBJ1-6; maybe TRBD1 (6 bases). Germline loops: CDR1 DFQATT, CDR2 SNEGSKA (reference sequence). There are 14 residues in the CDR3. Trimming stripped 0 bases from V and 8 bases from J, with 11 bases between.

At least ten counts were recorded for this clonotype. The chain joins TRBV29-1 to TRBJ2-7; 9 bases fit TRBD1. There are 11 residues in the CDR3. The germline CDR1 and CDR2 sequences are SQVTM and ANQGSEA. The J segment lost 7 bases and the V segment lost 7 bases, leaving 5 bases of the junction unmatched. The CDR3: CSAGQGWEQYF. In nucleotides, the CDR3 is TGCAGCGCAGGACAGGGGTGGGAGCAGTACTTC.

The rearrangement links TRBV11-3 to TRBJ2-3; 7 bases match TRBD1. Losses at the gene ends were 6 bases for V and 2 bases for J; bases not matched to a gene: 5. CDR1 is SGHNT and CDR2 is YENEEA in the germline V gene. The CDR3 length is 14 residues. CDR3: CASRGQILTDTQYF. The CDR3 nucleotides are TGTGCCAGCAGGGGACAGATTCTCACAGATACGCAGTATTTT.

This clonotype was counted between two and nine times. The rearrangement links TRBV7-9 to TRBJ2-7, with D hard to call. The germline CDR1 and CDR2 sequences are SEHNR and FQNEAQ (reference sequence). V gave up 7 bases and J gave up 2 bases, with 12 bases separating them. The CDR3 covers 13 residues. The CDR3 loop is CASTRDGTYEQYF. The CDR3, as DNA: TGTGCCAGCACGAGAGATGGCACCTACGAGCAGTACTTC.

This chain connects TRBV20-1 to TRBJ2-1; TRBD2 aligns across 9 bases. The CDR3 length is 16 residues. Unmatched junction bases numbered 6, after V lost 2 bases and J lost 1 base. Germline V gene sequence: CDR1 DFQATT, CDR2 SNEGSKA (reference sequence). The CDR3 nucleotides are TGCAGTGCTAGATCGGGGCTAGCGGGATCCTACAATGAGCAGTTCTTC. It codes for CSARSGLAGSYNEQFF.

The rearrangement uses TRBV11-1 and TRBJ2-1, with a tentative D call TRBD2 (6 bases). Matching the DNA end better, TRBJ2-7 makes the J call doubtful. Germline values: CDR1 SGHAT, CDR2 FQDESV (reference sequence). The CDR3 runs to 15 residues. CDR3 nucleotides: TGTGCCAGCAGCTTTCAGGACTACTCCTACAATGAGCAGTACTTC. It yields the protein CASSFQDYSYNEQYF.

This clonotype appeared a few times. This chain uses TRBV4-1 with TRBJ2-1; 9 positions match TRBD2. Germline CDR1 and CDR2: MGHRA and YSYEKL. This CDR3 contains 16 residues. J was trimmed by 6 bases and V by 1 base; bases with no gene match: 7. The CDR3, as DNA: TGCGCCAGCAGCCAAGGTAGCGGGAGAGTCCCCAATGAGCAGTTCTTC. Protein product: CASSQGSGRVPNEQFF.

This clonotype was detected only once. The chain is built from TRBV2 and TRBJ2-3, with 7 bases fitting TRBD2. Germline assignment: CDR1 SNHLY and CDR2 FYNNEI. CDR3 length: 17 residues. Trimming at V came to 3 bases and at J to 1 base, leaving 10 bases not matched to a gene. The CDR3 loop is CASSDRPAGAGTDTQYF. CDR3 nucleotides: TGTGCCAGCAGTGACCGCCCGGCGGGAGCGGGCACAGATACGCAGTATTTT.